This T cell receptor (beta chain) comes out of a study of blood T cell repertoires in COVID-19. Authors' analysis steps: Cell counts per sample came from amplifying reference gene primers. Some clones are missing from TCRdb's copy, which holds only in-frame ones; the method was immunoSEQ multiplex PCR. The V and J calls and clone size were taken over from that table, and D and trimming were inferred from the DNA. This table has 88,000 or so clones, 65% to 90% appearing once. Sequenced input: peripheral blood. The TCR comes from a man in his sixties with acute or convalescent COVID-19.

As DNA, the CDR3 is TGCGCCAGCAGCGCGGGGACAGCCGATGTCTATGGCTACACCTTC. Protein: CASSAGTADVYGYTF. This chain uses TRBV5-1 with TRBJ1-2, with 7 nucleotides matching TRBD1. This CDR3 has 15 residues. Germline CDR1 SGHRS, CDR2 YFSETQ. V gave up 4 bases and J gave up 4 bases; unmatched junction bases: 10. Together with reference TRBV5-1 and TRBJ1-2, the CDR3 gives the full variable domain: KAGVTQTPRYLIKTRGQQVTLSCSPISGHRSVSWYQQTPGQGLQFLFEYFSETQRNKGNFPGRFSGRQFSNSRSEMNVSTLELGDSALYLCASSAGTADVYGYTFGSGTRLTVV.